Listed below are T cell receptor beta chains from one sample, sequenced in a study of shared clonotypes between healthy human individuals. Method: immunoSEQ multiplex PCR; TCRdb's copy keeps in-frame clones and lacks some. The table has about 480,000 clones, 79% seen once; the top ten hold over 10%. Sequencing was performed on PBMCs. The source is a woman in her thirties or forties in good health. Some clones in this sample may be carry-over from other donors' samples. CDR3s include the opening cysteine and the closing phenylalanine or tryptophan. The D gene is left open where the match is weak. Clone sizes are given selectively: once, few, many, or a class where the clone is expanded.

v_gene: TRBV5-1; d_gene: TRBD1; abundance: few; j_gene: TRBJ1-3; CDR3nt: TGCGCCAGCAGCGCCGGGACAGGGGGCTCTGGAAACACCATATATTTT; CDR3aa: CASSAGTGGSGNTIYF
v_gene: TRBV5-1; d_gene: TRBD1; abundance: .; j_gene: TRBJ2-7; CDR3nt: TGCGCCAGCAGCTTGGTTTCAGGGGGCCGAGAGCAGTACTTC; CDR3aa: CASSLVSGGREQYF
v_gene: TRBV5-4; d_gene: TRBD2; abundance: .; j_gene: TRBJ2-3; CDR3nt: TGTGCCAGCAGTTTAGGTGGTGGGCCCCTAGCGGTCACAGATACGCAGTATTTT; CDR3aa: CASSLGGGPLAVTDTQYF
v_gene: TRBV2; d_gene: TRBD1; abundance: .; j_gene: TRBJ2-5; CDR3nt: TGTGCCAGCAGGGGACAGGGACTTGGGATGCGAGCGACCCAGTACTTC; CDR3aa: CASRGQGLGMRATQYF
v_gene: TRBV10-1; d_gene: TRBD1; abundance: .; j_gene: TRBJ2-1; CDR3nt: TGCGCCAGCAGTCGCGCCCTACAGGGGGCCACCTACAATGAGCAGTTCTTC; CDR3aa: CASSRALQGATYNEQFF
v_gene: TRBV15; d_gene: TRBD2; abundance: .; j_gene: TRBJ2-5; CDR3nt: TGTGCCACCAGCAGAGATCATCGGGGACTAGCGGGGTCCCATAACCAAGAGACCCAGTACTTC; CDR3aa: CATSRDHRGLAGSHNQETQYF
v_gene: TRBV19; d_gene: .; abundance: .; j_gene: TRBJ2-7; CDR3nt: TGTGCCAGTAGTACTACCGGGATAGGGGACGAGCAGTACTTC; CDR3aa: CASSTTGIGDEQYF
v_gene: TRBV10-1; d_gene: TRBD2; abundance: .; j_gene: TRBJ2-1; CDR3nt: TGCGCCAGCAGTGAGTCGGGACTAGCGGGAGACAATGAGCAGTTCTTC; CDR3aa: CASSESGLAGDNEQFF
v_gene: TRBV15; d_gene: .; abundance: .; j_gene: TRBJ2-2; CDR3nt: TGTGCCACCAGCAGAGATTTGGAGAAACGATGGGTTGGAACCGGGGAGCTGTTTTTT; CDR3aa: CATSRDLEKRWVGTGELFF
v_gene: TRBV10-2; d_gene: .; abundance: .; j_gene: TRBJ2-1; CDR3nt: TGCGCCAGCAGAGTAGCGGTGAGCTCCTACAATGAGCAGTTCTTC; CDR3aa: CASRVAVSSYNEQFF
v_gene: TRBV14; d_gene: .; abundance: .; j_gene: TRBJ1-2; CDR3nt: TGTGCCAGCAGCCAAGATCGGGAGAGTGGCTACACCTTC; CDR3aa: CASSQDRESGYTF
v_gene: TRBV5-1; d_gene: TRBD2; abundance: .; j_gene: TRBJ2-1; CDR3nt: TGCGCCAGCAGCCTTAGCGGGAACTACAATGAGCAGTTCTTC; CDR3aa: CASSLSGNYNEQFF
v_gene: TRBV19; d_gene: .; abundance: once; j_gene: TRBJ1-5; CDR3nt: TGTGCCAGTAGACCCCGGACAGATAGCAATCAGCCCCAGCATTTT; CDR3aa: CASRPRTDSNQPQHF
v_gene: TRBV18; d_gene: TRBD2; abundance: .; j_gene: TRBJ2-5; CDR3nt: TGTGCCAGCTCACCAACTTCTAGTCTAGCGGGAGGGCCTTTGGAGACCCAGTACTTC; CDR3aa: CASSPTSSLAGGPLETQYF
v_gene: TRBV6-1; d_gene: TRBD2; abundance: .; j_gene: TRBJ2-1; CDR3nt: TGTGCCAGCAGTGAAAGGCGGGAGACTGAGCAGTTCTTC; CDR3aa: CASSERRETEQFF
v_gene: TRBV2; d_gene: TRBD2; abundance: .; j_gene: TRBJ2-3; CDR3nt: TGTGCCAGAAGTATGGTTATGGCTAGCGGGAGGGTCACAGATACGCAGTATTTT; CDR3aa: CARSMVMASGRVTDTQYF
v_gene: TRBV11-2; d_gene: .; abundance: .; j_gene: TRBJ2-5; CDR3nt: TGTGCCAGCAGCTTCACGTGGGGGGACACCCAAGAGACCCAGTACTTC; CDR3aa: CASSFTWGDTQETQYF
v_gene: TRBV19; d_gene: TRBD1; abundance: .; j_gene: TRBJ1-5; CDR3nt: TGTGCCAGTAGTATAGGTAAAGGGGGCACCCCGCGGCCCCAGCATTTT; CDR3aa: CASSIGKGGTPRPQHF
v_gene: TRBV9; d_gene: TRBD2; abundance: .; j_gene: TRBJ2-7; CDR3nt: TGTGCCAGCAGCTCCCAAGCGGGAGGGCCGGGGGAGCAGTACTTC; CDR3aa: CASSSQAGGPGEQYF
v_gene: TRBV5-1; d_gene: .; abundance: .; j_gene: TRBJ2-3; CDR3nt: TGCGCCAGCAGCTTGCTTAGCCTATCCTCCTCAGATACGCAGTATTTT; CDR3aa: CASSLLSLSSSDTQYF
v_gene: TRBV6-6; d_gene: .; abundance: .; j_gene: TRBJ1-2; CDR3nt: TGTGCCAGCAGTTACGGTGGGGACGCGAGCTATGGCTACACCTTC; CDR3aa: CASSYGGDASYGYTF
v_gene: TRBV29-1; d_gene: .; abundance: .; j_gene: TRBJ1-2; CDR3nt: TGCAGCGTTGAAGATCGTGGACTCCGGAAACACTATGGCTACACCTTC; CDR3aa: CSVEDRGLRKHYGYTF
v_gene: TRBV15; d_gene: .; abundance: .; j_gene: TRBJ2-7; CDR3nt: TGTGCCACCAGCAGAGATATCCCCTACGAGCAGTACTTC; CDR3aa: CATSRDIPYEQYF
v_gene: TRBV6-6; d_gene: .; abundance: .; j_gene: TRBJ2-2; CDR3nt: TGTGCCAGCAGTTCACATGATACCGGGGAGCTGTTTTTT; CDR3aa: CASSSHDTGELFF
v_gene: TRBV6-5; d_gene: .; abundance: .; j_gene: TRBJ2-3; CDR3nt: TGTGCCAGCAGCCGACAGAAAGGTAGCACAGATACGCAGTATTTT; CDR3aa: CASSRQKGSTDTQYF
v_gene: TRBV21-1; d_gene: .; abundance: few; j_gene: TRBJ1-2; CDR3nt: TGTGCCAGCAGGGGTCTACATCTAATTAACTATGGCTACACCTTC; CDR3aa: CASRGLHLINYGYTF
v_gene: TRBV19; d_gene: .; abundance: .; j_gene: TRBJ1-1; CDR3nt: TGTGCCAGTAGTCATACACACATCACTGAAGCTTTCTTT; CDR3aa: CASSHTHITEAFF
v_gene: TRBV29-1; d_gene: TRBD2; abundance: .; j_gene: TRBJ2-7; CDR3nt: TGCAGCGTGGCGCGGGAGGGAGACGAGCAGTACTTC; CDR3aa: CSVAREGDEQYF
v_gene: TRBV11-2; d_gene: .; abundance: .; j_gene: TRBJ2-7; CDR3nt: TGTGCCAGCAGCTTAACACTAGCCCGTTCCTACGAGCAGTACTTC; CDR3aa: CASSLTLARSYEQYF
v_gene: TRBV5-1; d_gene: .; abundance: .; j_gene: TRBJ1-5; CDR3nt: TGCGCCAGCAAACTAGATAGCAATCAGCCCCAGCATTTT; CDR3aa: CASKLDSNQPQHF
v_gene: TRBV21-1; d_gene: .; abundance: .; j_gene: TRBJ1-2; CDR3nt: TGTGCCAGCAGAGGAGTTGGATTCCCGAACTATGGCTACACCTTC; CDR3aa: CASRGVGFPNYGYTF
v_gene: TRBV6-5; d_gene: .; abundance: .; j_gene: TRBJ1-1; CDR3nt: TGTGCCAGCAGTTACTTGGGGGCCGCTTTCTTT; CDR3aa: CASSYLGAAFF
v_gene: TRBV5-4; d_gene: TRBD1; abundance: few; j_gene: TRBJ1-1; CDR3nt: TGTGCCAGCAGCCCAACAGGGGGGAACACTGAAGCTTTCTTT; CDR3aa: CASSPTGGNTEAFF
v_gene: TRBV7-2; d_gene: .; abundance: .; j_gene: TRBJ1-2; CDR3nt: TGTGCCAGCAGCTTAGGGTCAATACCCTATGGCTACACCTTC; CDR3aa: CASSLGSIPYGYTF
v_gene: TRBV2; d_gene: TRBD1; abundance: .; j_gene: TRBJ2-7; CDR3nt: TGTGCCAGCAAAGACAGGGGGAACGAGCAGTACTTC; CDR3aa: CASKDRGNEQYF
v_gene: TRBV19; d_gene: .; abundance: .; j_gene: TRBJ2-7; CDR3nt: TGTGCCAGTAGTCACCAAGGGGGTTCCTACGAGCAGTACTTC; CDR3aa: CASSHQGGSYEQYF
v_gene: TRBV10-3; d_gene: .; abundance: .; j_gene: TRBJ1-3; CDR3nt: TGTGCCATCAAGGGGACGCCTTCTGGAAACACCATATATTTT; CDR3aa: CAIKGTPSGNTIYF